This T cell receptor (beta chain) was sequenced in a study of cytomegalovirus exposure and HLA in healthy donors (dated by TCRdb to the late 2010s). Background for the entire study: According to a later analysis, one platform produced both the 110 or so validation repertoires and the 720 or so repertoires of the first cohort. The study aimed to test whether signatures of past pathogen exposure could be identified by cataloging public T cell receptors. Besides the first cohort of 666 subjects, a separate validation cohort made up of over 100 different subjects was used. High-throughput TCR immunosequencing, statistical association of individual TCRs with disease status, and machine learning were combined to predict cytomegalovirus infection status.

Donors formed part of the validation cohort, which comprised 120 subjects and was distinct from the first cohort of several hundred subjects. The library was obtained by the immunoSEQ multiplex PCR assay. The paper's processing steps were these. A statistical classification framework was built to diagnose cytomegalovirus status from the catalog of TCR beta chain sequences. Here the immuneACCESS table is served through TCRdb, limited to in-frame sequences with V and J called. Missing clones are a known gap in these copies; in checked studies unresolved V genes cover under half, and the rest lacks a known reason. The D gene and trimming were derived from the DNA, and the V and J assignments and clone size from that table. This sample gives roughly 130,000 clones in total; roughly nine tenths of them show up just once. Approximately 3% of the sample is in the top ten clones. Counted from cysteine to phenylalanine, this CDR3 has 18 amino acids. Here the CDR3 DNA is all that survives: 54 bases in frame from base 1. The germline V gene (reference sequence) specifies LNHNV as CDR1 and YYDKDF as CDR2. V loses 1 base of germline sequence and J loses 5 bases, and the interval between the two ends is 23 bases.

Note on this clone: The antigen this receptor binds is unknown. Base qualities are not at hand, and no much larger clone is one base apart.

The research as a whole found: All 110 or so repertoires were used to score co-occurrence in the validation cohort in a later analysis, because that analysis had no HLA typing for the cohort. While some public TCRs were present in many individuals, most TCR sequences turned up only very rarely across donors. According to the authors, the approach could potentially be generalized to other disease states and immunological phenotypes. In a later analysis, TCRs clustered in the first cohort were found to also tend to co-occur in the approximately 120 validation repertoires, with 90% to 95% of cluster scores above 0. In both the original and validation cohorts, the classifier was reported to diagnose cytomegalovirus status with high specificity and sensitivity. A few of the identified cytomegalovirus-associated TCR beta chains were confirmed in vitro to be specific for cytomegalovirus antigens. A total of 150 to 200 TCR beta chains were listed by the study as associated with cytomegalovirus.

The chain is made from TRBV15 and TRBJ1-1, with the D gene uncertain. Sequencing was carried out using PBMCs. The sequence was obtained from a man between 18 and 35 years old in good health and CMV-seronegative. The CDR3 loop reads CATSRGIRVEASRTEAFF. The sequenced DNA is TGTGCCACCAGCAGAGGTATACGGGTTGAGGCCTCAAGGACTGAAGCTTTCTTT.